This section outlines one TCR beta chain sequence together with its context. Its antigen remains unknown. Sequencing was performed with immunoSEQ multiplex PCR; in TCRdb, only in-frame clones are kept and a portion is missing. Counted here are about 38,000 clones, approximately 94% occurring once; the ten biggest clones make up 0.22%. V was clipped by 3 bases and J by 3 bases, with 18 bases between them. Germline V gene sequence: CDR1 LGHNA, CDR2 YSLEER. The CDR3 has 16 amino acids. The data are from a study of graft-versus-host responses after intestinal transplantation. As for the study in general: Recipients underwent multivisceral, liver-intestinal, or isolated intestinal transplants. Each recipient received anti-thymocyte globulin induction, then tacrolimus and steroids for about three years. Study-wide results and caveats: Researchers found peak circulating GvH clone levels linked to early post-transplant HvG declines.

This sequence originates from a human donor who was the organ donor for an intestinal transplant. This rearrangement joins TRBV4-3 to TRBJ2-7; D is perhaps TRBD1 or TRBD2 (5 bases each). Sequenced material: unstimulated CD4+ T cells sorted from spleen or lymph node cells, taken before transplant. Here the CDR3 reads CASSQGIGDPDYEQYF. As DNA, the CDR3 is TGCGCCAGCAGCCAGGGAATCGGGGACCCTGACTACGAGCAGTACTTC.